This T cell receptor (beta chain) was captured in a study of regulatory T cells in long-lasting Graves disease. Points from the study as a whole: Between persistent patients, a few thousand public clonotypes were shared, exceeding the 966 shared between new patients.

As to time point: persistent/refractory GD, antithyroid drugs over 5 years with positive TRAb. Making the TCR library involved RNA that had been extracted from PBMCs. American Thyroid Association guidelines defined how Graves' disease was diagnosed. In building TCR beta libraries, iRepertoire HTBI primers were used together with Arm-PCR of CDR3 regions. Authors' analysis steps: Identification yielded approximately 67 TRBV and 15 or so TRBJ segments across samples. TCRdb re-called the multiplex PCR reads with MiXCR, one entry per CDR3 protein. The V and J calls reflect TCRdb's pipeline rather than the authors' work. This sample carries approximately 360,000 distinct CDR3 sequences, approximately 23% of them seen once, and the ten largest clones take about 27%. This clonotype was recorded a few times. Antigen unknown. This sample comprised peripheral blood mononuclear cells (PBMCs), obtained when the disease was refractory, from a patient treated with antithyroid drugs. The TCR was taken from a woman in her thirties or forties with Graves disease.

The CDR3 coding sequence is TGTGCCAGTAGTATAAAGTTTGGTAGCTATGGCTACACCTTC. Protein sequence: CASSIKFGSYGYTF. The rearrangement links TRBV19 to TRBJ1-2; unclear D gene. The CDR3 is made up of 14 amino acids. CDR1 and CDR2 from the germline V gene are LNHDA and SQIVND (reference sequence). Trimming removed 2 bases from V and 4 bases from J, with 11 bases in between.